One sample yielded the 31 T cell receptor beta chains listed below, sequenced in a study of beta chain features in type 1 diabetes. Expressed TCRB transcripts were sequenced after all isolated RNA was converted to cDNA. The protocol was immunoSEQ multiplex PCR, while the TCRdb copy is restricted to in-frame clones and leaves out a portion. This sample carries roughly 300,000 clones, around 7.6% of them seen once, and the ten largest clones take approximately 0.47%. The sample taken for sequencing was central memory CD4+ T cells from blood. All receptors come from a woman aged 18-29 years in good health.

This clone was observed many times. The chain combines TRBV4-3 with TRBJ1-1; no definite D call. There are 18 residues in the CDR3. Germline-derived CDR1 and CDR2 are LGHNA and YSLEER. V dropped 0 bases and J dropped 4 bases, with 21 bases sitting between them. The CDR3: CASSQDRGPETMGTEAFF. CDR3 DNA: TGCGCCAGCAGCCAAGATCGAGGGCCGGAGACTATGGGCACTGAAGCTTTCTTT.

This clone was counted ten times or more. V is TRBV18 and J is TRBJ2-5, with TRBD1 matching over 7 bases. V shed 7 bases, J shed 0 bases, and the junction held 5 bases outside the gene matches. In germline, CDR1 is KGHSH, CDR2 LQKENI. This CDR3 region has 14 residues. The CDR3 DNA follows: TGTGCCAGCTTCCGGGACAGACACCAAGAGACCCAGTACTTC. The encoded protein is CASFRDRHQETQYF.

This clone was seen a few times. A clone one base away is much larger, so this may be a read error. This sample also contains other DNA sequences that code for the same CDR3. The chain links TRBV11-2 to TRBJ2-1; D gene unclear. V gave up 5 bases and J gave up 5 bases, with 4 bases separating them. There are 11 residues in the CDR3. Germline V gene data show CDR1 as SGHAT and CDR2 as FQNNGV. CDR3 amino acids: CASSPNNEQFF. CDR3 in DNA: TGTGCCAGCAGCCCGAACAATGAGCAGTTCTTC.

This clone was seen ten or more times. The chain carries TRBV25-1 and TRBJ1-4; 10 bases agree with TRBD1. Germline trimming cut 7 bases from V and 6 bases from J; bases unmatched to any gene: 8. The CDR3 runs 15 residues. Germline V CDR1 and CDR2: MGHDK, SYGVNS. The CDR3 coding sequence is TGTGCCAGCAATGCCGCGGACAGGGGGGATGAAAAACTGTTTTTT. Residues: CASNAADRGDEKLFF.

A few counts support this clone. The chain combines TRBV7-3 with TRBJ2-7; 12 bases line up with TRBD2. The CDR3 totals 16 residues. The ends lost 2 bases at V and 0 bases at J; junction bases unmatched: 2. Germline CDR1 is SGHTA and CDR2 is FQGTGA. The CDR3 reads CASSLGLAGHSYEQYF. The CDR3 nucleotides read TGTGCCAGCAGCTTAGGACTAGCGGGGCACTCCTACGAGCAGTACTTC. Looking up the rest from reference TRBV7-3 and TRBJ2-7 gives the full variable domain: GAGVSQTPSNKVTEKGKYVELRCDPISGHTALYWYRQSLGQGPEFLIYFQGTGAADDSGLPNDRFFAVRPEGSVSTLKIQRTERGDSAVYLCASSLGLAGHSYEQYFGPGTRLTVT.

The chain employs TRBV6-5 and TRBJ2-3; D uncertain. Germline V gives CDR1 MNHEY, CDR2 SVGAGI. The CDR3 contains 12 residues. V shed 6 bases and J shed 0 bases, with 4 bases lying between them. The CDR3 loop is CASRDSTDTQYF. The CDR3 bases are TGTGCCAGCAGAGATAGCACAGATACGCAGTATTTT.

This clone turned up a few times. One end of the junction fails to match germline, which may point to a read error. The chain recombines TRBV5-6 with TRBJ2-7, with TRBD1 matching over 9 bases. CDR3 length: 13 residues. CDR1 is SGHDT and CDR2 is YYEEEE in the germline V gene. CDR3 in DNA: TGTGCCAGCAGCCCCCGGACAGGGGCCTTTCTTGACTTC. Translated: CASSPRTGAFLDF. Full variable domain (outside the CDR3, taken from reference TRBV5-6 and TRBJ2-7): DAGVTQSPTHLIKTRGQQVTLRCSPKSGHDTVSWYQQALGQGPQFIFQYYEEEERQRGNFPDRFSGHQFPNYSSELNVNALLLGDSALYLCASSPRTGAFLDFGPGTRLTVT.

The chain uses TRBV28 and TRBJ2-1; tentatively, D is TRBD2 (5 bases). Per germline, CDR1 MDHEN and CDR2 SYDVKM. V lost 7 bases, J lost 5 bases, and 15 bases lay in between. The CDR3 sequence is 14 residues long. The CDR3 DNA follows: TGTGCCAGCAACAGAGGGTCCTCTAACAATGAGCAGTTCTTC. It specifies CASNRGSSNNEQFF.

Notes on this clone: One end of the junction is discordant with germline, which a read error may explain. CDR3 DNA sequence: TGTGCCAGCAGCCTAGCCGGGGCTAGCGGTTACGAGCAGTACTTC. This codes for CASSLAGASGYEQYF. V usage is TRBV7-8 and J usage is TRBJ2-7, with 7 bases that match TRBD2. The CDR3 has 15 amino acids. Per germline, CDR1 SGHVS and CDR2 FQNEAQ.

This clone was counted only a few times. This chain connects TRBV2 to TRBJ2-1, with 8 positions matching TRBD2. Germline V gene data show CDR1 as SNHLY and CDR2 as FYNNEI. The CDR3 is made up of 15 amino acids. V gave up 6 bases and J gave up 3 bases; unmatched junction bases: 7. The CDR3 DNA sequence: TGTGCCAGCAGCGGGCTAGCGGGCAACTACAATGAGCAGTTCTTC. It translates to CASSGLAGNYNEQFF.

This clone occurred a few times. This chain uses TRBV12-2 with TRBJ2-5; the table's D call of TRBD2 was not tested on the DNA. TRBV12-2 is termed a pseudogene. CDR3 length: 14 residues. The CDR3 coding sequence is TGTGCAAGTCGCTTAGGGAGTAACCAAGAGACCCAGTACTTC. Protein product: CASRLGSNQETQYF.

Comments on this clone: The junction and the germline gene differ at one end; a read error may be behind it. The chain joins TRBV4-3 to TRBJ1-4, with D unresolved. There are 15 residues in the CDR3. Germline-derived CDR1 and CDR2 are LGHNA and YSLEER. The CDR3: CASSQDTQHHNIQIF. CDR3 nucleotides: TGCGCCAGCAGCCAAGATACTCAACACCACAACATCCAGATTTTT.

The chain is built from TRBV28 and TRBJ1-1; D perhaps matches TRBD1 (6 bases). In germline, CDR1 is MDHEN, CDR2 SYDVKM. V was cut by 7 bases and J by 4 bases, with 16 bases left in between. The CDR3 is 14 residues long. The CDR3 sequence is CASTLGGPGTEAFF. In DNA, the CDR3 is TGTGCCAGCACTCTTGGGGGGCCCGGCACTGAAGCTTTCTTT.

In its sample, this clone was seen a few times. Just one base apart from a much larger clone, this may be a read error. The genes are TRBV5-4 and TRBJ1-4; tentative D call: TRBD1 (5 bases). CDR1 is SGHNT, CDR2 YYREEE, per germline (reference sequence). CDR3 length: 14 amino acids. The CDR3 loop reads CSSRPDRFNEKLFF. CDR3 in DNA: TGTTCCAGCAGACCAGACAGATTTAATGAAAAACTGTTTTTT.

The table lists this clone with many counts. The chain links TRBV2 to TRBJ2-2; 10 nucleotides line up with TRBD2. The J segment lost 5 bases and the V segment lost 11 bases, leaving 20 bases of the junction unmatched. CDR1 is SNHLY and CDR2 is FYNNEI in the germline V gene. The CDR3 runs to 18 residues. The CDR3 DNA reads as TGTGCCTGGCCGACACCCCCAGCGGGAGGGTCCTGGACCGGGGAGCTGTTTTTT. Translating it yields CAWPTPPAGGSWTGELFF.

Only a few counts were recorded for this clone. V and J are TRBV7-2 and TRBJ2-4; no clear D gene. The V end lost 0 bases, the J end lost 5 bases, and 11 bases lay between the germline ends. The CDR3 loop spans 15 amino acids. Looked up from germline, CDR1 is SGHTA and CDR2 is FQGNSA. Here the CDR3 DNA reads TGTGCCAGCAGCTTAGCGGTGGGCGAGCAAAACATTCAGTACTTC. Translated, it gives CASSLAVGEQNIQYF. The full variable domain, rest sourced from reference TRBV7-2 and TRBJ2-4, is GAGVSQSPSNKVTEKGKDVELRCDPISGHTALYWYRQSLGQGLEFLIYFQGNSAPDKSGLPSDRFSAERTGGSVSTLTIQRTQQEDSAVYLCASSLAVGEQNIQYFGAGTRLSVL.

The chain carries TRBV4-2 and TRBJ1-2; D gene uncertain. The CDR3 contains 12 residues. Germline V gene lookup returns CDR1 LGHNA and CDR2 YNFKEQ. Trimming stripped 0 bases from V and 8 bases from J, with 7 bases between. This CDR3 reads CASSQEKFGYTF. The CDR3, as DNA: TGTGCCAGCAGCCAAGAAAAGTTCGGCTACACCTTC.

The CDR3 nucleotides are TGTGCCAGCAGCCCGGACACTACAGCTAACTATGGCTACACCTTC. Encoded protein: CASSPDTTANYGYTF. The chain recombines TRBV5-6 with TRBJ1-2; a possible D gene is TRBD1 (5 bases). The CDR3 is 15 residues long. Germline V gene sequence: CDR1 SGHDT, CDR2 YYEEEE. The V and J ends lost 4 bases and 0 bases respectively, with 13 bases between them.

The chain is built from TRBV7-9 and TRBJ2-3, with D possibly matching TRBD1 (6 bases). The length of the CDR3 is 15 residues. Trimming shortened V by 8 bases and J by 2 bases, and 17 bases separated the two germline ends. Germline lookup yields CDR1 SEHNR and CDR2 FQNEAQ (reference sequence). The DNA for the CDR3 is TGTGCCAGCGGGACCAGGGGTCTGCCCACAGATACGCAGTATTTT. Its translation: CASGTRGLPTDTQYF.

V usage is TRBV6-5 and J usage is TRBJ2-1; perhaps TRBD2 as D (6 bases). CDR1 MNHEY and CDR2 SVGAGI come from the germline V gene. The CDR3 is 14 residues long. Trimming pared 2 bases from V and 10 bases from J, leaving 15 bases between. The CDR3 sequence is CASSYGLAREEQFF. The CDR3 DNA reads as TGTGCCAGCAGTTACGGCCTAGCGAGAGAAGAGCAGTTCTTC.

This clone was seen only a few times. CDR3 sequence reads: CASSDQLTGGATGELFF. The CDR3 region has the DNA TGTGCCAGCAGCGACCAATTGACAGGGGGCGCAACCGGGGAGCTGTTTTTT. The genes are TRBV4-2 and TRBJ2-2; TRBD1 aligns across 10 bases. Germline lookup yields CDR1 LGHNA and CDR2 YNFKEQ. The V and J ends lost 5 bases and 5 bases, in that order; junction bases with no gene match: 11. The length of the CDR3 is 17 residues.

The J gene is TRBJ2-3, the V gene TRBV11-2; D is tentatively TRBD1 or TRBD2 (5 bases each). The germline V gene has CDR1 SGHAT and CDR2 FQNNGV. Trimming removed 5 bases from V and 8 bases from J, with 14 bases in between. The CDR3 loop spans 13 amino acids. The CDR3 bases are TGTGCCAGCAGCAACCTTAGGGGAGCTACGCAGTATTTT. It specifies CASSNLRGATQYF.

Concerning this clone: This may arise from a read error, as a much more abundant clone is one base away. The chain combines TRBV7-2 with TRBJ2-7; D unclear. V was clipped by 2 bases and J by 1 base, with 6 bases between them. Germline CDR1 and CDR2: SGHTA and FQGNSA. The CDR3 runs 13 residues. The CDR3 loop is CASSLQESYEQYF. CDR3 coding DNA: TGTGCCAGCAGCTTACAGGAGTCCTACGAGCAGTACTTC.

V usage is TRBV10-3 and J usage is TRBJ2-7, with D tentatively TRBD1 (7 bases). Germline lookup yields CDR1 ENHRY and CDR2 SYGVKD. CDR3 length equals 15 residues. The V gene lost 2 bases and the J gene lost 6 bases, with 17 bases spanning the gap. The CDR3 is CAISEPRDRGREQYF. In nucleotides, the CDR3 is TGTGCCATCAGTGAGCCGCGGGACAGAGGGCGCGAGCAGTACTTC.

This clone was seen a few times. The same CDR3 can be traced to other DNA sequences in this sample. The chain carries TRBV18 and TRBJ1-2; D uncertain. CDR3 size: 12 residues. V shed 4 bases and J shed 7 bases, with 10 bases lying between them. Germline CDR1 KGHSH, CDR2 LQKENI. CDR3 DNA sequence: TGTGCCAGCTCACTATTAGGTGGTGGCTACACCTTC. The encoded protein is CASSLLGGGYTF.

This clone was counted only a few times. The chain links TRBV4-3 to TRBJ2-1; 8 bases are shared with TRBD2. Germline loops: CDR1 LGHNA, CDR2 YSLEER. This CDR3 is built from 16 residues. Trimming cost V 0 bases and J 4 bases; bases outside gene matches: 5. The CDR3 sequence is CASSQDSGKGYNEQFF. For the CDR3, the DNA is TGCGCCAGCAGCCAAGATAGCGGGAAGGGTTACAATGAGCAGTTCTTC.

The chain is built from TRBV7-2 and TRBJ1-2; no firm D call. CDR1 and CDR2 from the germline V gene are SGHTA and FQGNSA. The V end lost 0 bases, the J end lost 6 bases, and 14 bases lay between the germline ends. The CDR3 is 15 residues long. The CDR3 sequence is CASSLALERVDGYTF. DNA of the CDR3: TGTGCCAGCAGCTTAGCGCTGGAAAGGGTGGATGGCTACACCTTC. Complete variable domain (other parts from reference TRBV7-2 and TRBJ1-2): GAGVSQSPSNKVTEKGKDVELRCDPISGHTALYWYRQSLGQGLEFLIYFQGNSAPDKSGLPSDRFSAERTGGSVSTLTIQRTQQEDSAVYLCASSLALERVDGYTFGSGTRLTVV.

This clone occurred a few times. The chain is built from TRBV6-5 and TRBJ2-7; 7 positions match TRBD1. This CDR3 has 14 residues. CDR1 and CDR2 from the germline V gene are MNHEY and SVGAGI. V was pared by 7 bases and J by 4 bases, with 10 bases of the junction left unmatched. The CDR3, as DNA: TGTGCCAGCACCAGGAGAGGGGGCCTGTACGAGCAGTACTTC. Amino acids: CASTRRGGLYEQYF.

The CDR3 spells CATWSGMDQNSYNEQFF. CDR3 nucleotides: TGTGCCACCTGGAGCGGGATGGACCAAAACTCCTACAATGAGCAGTTCTTC. The rearrangement links TRBV27 to TRBJ2-1; 7 nucleotides agree with TRBD2. CDR1 and CDR2 from the germline V gene are MNHEY and SMNVEV (reference sequence). This CDR3 contains 17 residues. Trimming cost V 10 bases and J 0 bases; bases outside gene matches: 15.

Only a few counts were recorded for this clone. The chain joins TRBV20-1 to TRBJ1-1; D uncertain. Germline V CDR1 and CDR2: DFQATT, SNEGSKA (reference sequence). V lost 3 bases to trimming and J lost 12 bases, with 14 bases between them. This CDR3 is 11 amino acids long. The CDR3 DNA reads TGCAGTGCTAGGGAAGAGAGTATACCTTTCTTT. This gives the protein CSAREESIPFF.

CDR3 in amino acids: CASSLAPSPSTDTQYF. CDR3 coding DNA: TGTGCCAGCAGCTTGGCTCCGTCCCCTAGCACAGATACGCAGTATTTT. V gene TRBV5-4 combines with J gene TRBJ2-3; D remains ambiguous. V dropped 0 bases and J dropped 0 bases, with 11 bases sitting between them. The CDR3 has 16 amino acids. Germline assignment: CDR1 SGHNT and CDR2 YYREEE (reference sequence).